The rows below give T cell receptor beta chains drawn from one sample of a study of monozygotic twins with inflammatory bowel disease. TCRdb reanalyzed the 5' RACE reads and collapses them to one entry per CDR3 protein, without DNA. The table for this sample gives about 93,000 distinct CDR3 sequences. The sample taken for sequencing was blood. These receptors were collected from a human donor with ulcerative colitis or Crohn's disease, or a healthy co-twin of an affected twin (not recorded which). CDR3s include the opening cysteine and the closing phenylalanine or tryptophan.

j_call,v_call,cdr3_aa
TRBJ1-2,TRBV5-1,CASSETGRADGYTF
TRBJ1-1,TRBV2,CASSEGTVNTEAFF
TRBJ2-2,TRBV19,CASGGGRSITGELFF
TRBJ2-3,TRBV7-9,CASPRTDRDSDTQYF
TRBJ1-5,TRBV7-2,CASSLVQTANQPQHF
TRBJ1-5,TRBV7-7,CASSLDRYQPQHF
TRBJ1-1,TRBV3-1,CASSPLGGLAEAFF
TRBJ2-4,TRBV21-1,CASTLFASWTAPNIQYF
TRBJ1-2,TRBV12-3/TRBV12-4,CASSFLHDGYTF
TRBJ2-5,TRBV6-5,CASSYSGDRGPETQYF
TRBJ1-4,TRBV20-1,CSATRGGGNTYEKLFF
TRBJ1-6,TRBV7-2,CASSSRRMGPNSPLHF
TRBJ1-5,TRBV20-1,CSANAAGNQPQHF
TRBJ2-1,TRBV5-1,CASSLRFYGQGSYNEQFF
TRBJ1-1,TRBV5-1,CASSLLGPMNTEAFF
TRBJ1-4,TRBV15,CATSRDTEVEKLFF
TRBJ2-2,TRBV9,CASSVQTGGGELFF
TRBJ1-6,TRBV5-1,CASSSGASSYNSPLHF
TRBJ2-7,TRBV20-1,CSAGRQSHEQYF
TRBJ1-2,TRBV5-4,CASSKEVAGYGYTF
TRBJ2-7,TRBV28,CASRLGDRVGEQYF
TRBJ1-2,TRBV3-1,CASSQGNSGYTF
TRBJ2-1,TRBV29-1,CSGSGTEDWARSYNEQFF
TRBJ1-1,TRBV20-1,CSARDPGGNVRTEAFF
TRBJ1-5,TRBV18,CASSQTGDQPQHF
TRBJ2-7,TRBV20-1,CSARDGGQGTSYEQYF
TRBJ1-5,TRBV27,CASSLSRDSNQPQHF
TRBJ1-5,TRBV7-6,CASSPQTGRAEQPQHF
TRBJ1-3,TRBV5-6,CASSFGTGNTIYF
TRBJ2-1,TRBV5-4,CASSSGQYNEQFF
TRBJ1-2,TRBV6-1,CASRPLGGAEGYGYTF
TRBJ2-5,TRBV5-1,CASSLASTSETQYF
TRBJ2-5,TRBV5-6,CASTRSREETQYF
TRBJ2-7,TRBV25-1,CASSESSPYEQYF
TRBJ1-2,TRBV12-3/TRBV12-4,CASSDGRGGYTF
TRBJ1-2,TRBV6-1,CASSAQTGGNGYTF
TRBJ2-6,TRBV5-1,CASSSLRGTNVLTF
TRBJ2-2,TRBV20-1,CSSQGGTGELFF
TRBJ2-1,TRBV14,CASSQGFGMKAYNEQFF
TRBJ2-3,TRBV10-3,CAISESKGQGATDTQYF
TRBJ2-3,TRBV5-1,CASSSGGAKSDTQYF
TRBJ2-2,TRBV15,CATSRDAGVNTGELFF
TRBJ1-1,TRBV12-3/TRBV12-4,CASSYRVSAFF
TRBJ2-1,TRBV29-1,CSVVARPPGEQFF
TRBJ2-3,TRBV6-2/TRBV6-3,CASVLAGGTDMQYF
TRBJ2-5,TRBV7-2,CASARGGSVAETQYF
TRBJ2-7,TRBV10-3,CATEGTADEQYF
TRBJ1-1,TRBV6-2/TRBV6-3,CASSPRVAMNTEAFF
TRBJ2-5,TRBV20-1,CSAAGAETQYF
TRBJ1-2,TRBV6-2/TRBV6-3,CASSYGTGDSQYGYTF
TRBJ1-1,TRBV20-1,CSALIPGERIAFF
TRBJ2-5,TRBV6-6,CASSYGAQETQYF